The clone carrying this T cell receptor (beta chain) was detected only once. The CDR3 length is 16 residues. The ends were cut back, 3 bases at V and 2 bases at J, with 18 bases in the middle. Germline V gene lookup returns CDR1 SQVTM and CDR2 ANQGSEA. Each CDR3 protein is one row after TCRdb ran MiXCR on the RT-PCR reads. This table has tens of thousands of distinct CDR3 sequences, 45% to 50% appearing once. This specimen belongs to a study of patients and donors after allogeneic stem cell transplantation. This sequence was found in a human donor who was either an allogeneic HSCT recipient or a stem cell or donor lymphocyte infusion donor (not recorded which). It is not recorded whose cells these are; they may come from a transplant donor. V usage is TRBV29-1 and J usage is TRBJ2-3, with D tentatively TRBD2 (5 bases). Material for sequencing was blood, either unsorted or a sorted T cell fraction (not recorded which). As DNA, the CDR3 is TGCAGCGTTGATACTTGGAAAGCGGCGGACACAGATACGCAGTATTTT. Its protein is CSVDTWKAADTDTQYF.